A selection of T cell receptor beta chains follows, all from one sample in a study of shared clonotypes between healthy human individuals. Sequencing used immunoSEQ multiplex PCR; TCRdb keeps in-frame clones, though not all of them. The table has about 2 million clones, around 96% seen once; the top ten hold more than 0.95%. Input material: naive CD8+ T cells sorted from blood. The receptors here all came from a young man in good health. The CDR3 runs from the conserved cysteine through the conserved F or W.

>TRBJ2-7|TRBV27
CASSPDVSYEQYF
>TRBJ2-1|TRBV5-4
CASSSERDSYNEQFF
>TRBJ2-7|TRBV4-3
CASSISRKLTYEQYF
>TRBJ1-1|TRBV7-9
CASSLGNNPEAFF
>TRBJ1-4|TRBV5-4
CASSPGVGNEKLFF
>TRBJ1-2|TRBV6-1
CASSEIGQGGGYGYTF
>TRBJ2-2|TRBV9
CASSVSQGGFSGELFF
>TRBJ2-7|TRBV6-6
CASSYGDISYEQYF
>TRBJ2-7|TRBV6-1
CASSPTTGPYEQYF
>TRBJ2-5|TRBV2
CASRRASGGTYETQYF
>TRBJ2-2|TRBV4-3
CASSQDENTGELFF
>TRBJ2-3|TRBV13
CASSLSGGSDTQYF
>TRBJ2-5|TRBV27
CASSSPATGEETQYF
>TRBJ2-7|TRBV7-8
CASSSGLGPYEQYF